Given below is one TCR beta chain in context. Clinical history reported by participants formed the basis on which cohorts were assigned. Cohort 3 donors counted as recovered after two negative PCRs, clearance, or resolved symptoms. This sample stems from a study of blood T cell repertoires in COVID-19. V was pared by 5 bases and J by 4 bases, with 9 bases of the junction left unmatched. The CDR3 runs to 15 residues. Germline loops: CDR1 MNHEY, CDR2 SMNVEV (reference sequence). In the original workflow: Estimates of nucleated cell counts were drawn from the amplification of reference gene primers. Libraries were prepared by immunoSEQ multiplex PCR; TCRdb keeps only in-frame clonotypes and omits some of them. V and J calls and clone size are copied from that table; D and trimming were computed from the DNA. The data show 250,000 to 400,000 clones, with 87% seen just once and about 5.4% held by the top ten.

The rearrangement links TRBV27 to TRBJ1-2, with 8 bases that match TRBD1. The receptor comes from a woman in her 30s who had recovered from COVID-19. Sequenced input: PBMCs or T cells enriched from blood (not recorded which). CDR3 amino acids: CASSTGTGRGYGYTF. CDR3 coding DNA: TGTGCCAGCAGTACAGGGACAGGAAGGGGCTATGGCTACACCTTC.